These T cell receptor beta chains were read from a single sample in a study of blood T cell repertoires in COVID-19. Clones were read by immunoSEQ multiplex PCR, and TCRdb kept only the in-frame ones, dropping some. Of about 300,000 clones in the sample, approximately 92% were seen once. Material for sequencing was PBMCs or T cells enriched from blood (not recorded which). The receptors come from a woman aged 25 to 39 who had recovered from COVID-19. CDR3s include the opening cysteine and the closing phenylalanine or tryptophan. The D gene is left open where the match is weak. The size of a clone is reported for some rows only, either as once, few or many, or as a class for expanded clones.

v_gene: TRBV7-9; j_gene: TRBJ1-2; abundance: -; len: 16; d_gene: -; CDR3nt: TGTGCCAGCAGCTTAGAAGGGGGGGACTTTAACTATGGCTACACCTTC; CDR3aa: CASSLEGGDFNYGYTF
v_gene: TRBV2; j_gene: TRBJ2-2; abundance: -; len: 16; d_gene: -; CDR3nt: TGTGCCAGCAGTGGGAGTACCGAGAAAGTTACCGGGGAGCTGTTTTTT; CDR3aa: CASSGSTEKVTGELFF
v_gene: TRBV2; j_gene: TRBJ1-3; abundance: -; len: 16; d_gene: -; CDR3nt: TGTGCCAGCAGTGAATCTAGGACAGCTGATGGAAACACCATATATTTT; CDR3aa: CASSESRTADGNTIYF
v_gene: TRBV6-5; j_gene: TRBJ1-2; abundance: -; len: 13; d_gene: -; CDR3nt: TGTGCCAGCAGTTCTGGGGCAGGCTATGGCTACACCTTC; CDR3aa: CASSSGAGYGYTF
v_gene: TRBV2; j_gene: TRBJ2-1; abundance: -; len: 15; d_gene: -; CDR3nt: TGTGCCAGCAGTGTAGGTAGGCAGGCCCACAATGAGCAGTTCTTC; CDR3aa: CASSVGRQAHNEQFF
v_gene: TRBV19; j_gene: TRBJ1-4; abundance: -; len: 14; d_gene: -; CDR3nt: TGTGCCAGTAGTATGGACGGACTAATGAGGAAACTGTTTTTT; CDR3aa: CASSMDGLMRKLFF
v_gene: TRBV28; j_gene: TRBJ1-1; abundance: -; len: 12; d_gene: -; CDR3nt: TGTGCCAGCACAGAAGTGAACACTGAAGCTTTCTTT; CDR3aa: CASTEVNTEAFF
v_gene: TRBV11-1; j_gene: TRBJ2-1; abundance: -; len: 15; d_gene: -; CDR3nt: TGTGCCAGCAGCTTCTATCTGGCGGGATACAATGAGCAGTTCTTC; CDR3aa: CASSFYLAGYNEQFF
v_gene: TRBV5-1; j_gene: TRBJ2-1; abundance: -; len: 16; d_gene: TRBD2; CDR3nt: TGCGCCAGCAGCACAACCCTAGCGGGGGGGGGCAATGAGCAGTTCTTC; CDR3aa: CASSTTLAGGGNEQFF
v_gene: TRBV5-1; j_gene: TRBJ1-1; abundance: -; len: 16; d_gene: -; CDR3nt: TGCGCCAGCAGCTTGGACTACAGGGTGGTGAGCACTGAAGCTTTCTTT; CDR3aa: CASSLDYRVVSTEAFF
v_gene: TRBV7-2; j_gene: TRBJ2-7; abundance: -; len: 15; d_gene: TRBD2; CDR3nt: TGTGCCAGCAGCTCCGGACTAGCGGGGGGTTACGAGCAGTACTTC; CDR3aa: CASSSGLAGGYEQYF
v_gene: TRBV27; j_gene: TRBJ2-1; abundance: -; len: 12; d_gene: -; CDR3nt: TGTGCCAGCGGTACGGTCCACAATGAGCAGTTCTTC; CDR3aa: CASGTVHNEQFF
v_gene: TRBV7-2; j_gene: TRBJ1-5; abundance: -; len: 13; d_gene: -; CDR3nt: TGTGCCAGCAGCTTTGGAGGGGATCAGCCCCAGCATTTT; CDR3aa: CASSFGGDQPQHF
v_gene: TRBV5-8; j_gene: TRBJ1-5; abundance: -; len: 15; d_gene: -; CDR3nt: TGTGCCAGCAGCCACCGCCGGGGGATCAATCAGCCCCAGCATTTT; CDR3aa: CASSHRRGINQPQHF
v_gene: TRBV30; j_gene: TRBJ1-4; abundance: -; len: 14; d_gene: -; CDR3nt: TGTGCCTGGAGCGAACAGGGCGGGAATGAAAAACTGTTTTTT; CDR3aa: CAWSEQGGNEKLFF
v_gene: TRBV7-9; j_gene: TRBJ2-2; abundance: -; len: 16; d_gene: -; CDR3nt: TGTGCCAGCAGCCGCGGGGGCCAGGGAAGGGCCGGGGAGCTGTTTTTT; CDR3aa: CASSRGGQGRAGELFF
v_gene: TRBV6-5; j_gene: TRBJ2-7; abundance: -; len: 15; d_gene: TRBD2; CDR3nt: TGTGCCAGCAGTTACGGTAGCGGGAGTAGGGACGAGCAGTACTTC; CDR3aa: CASSYGSGSRDEQYF
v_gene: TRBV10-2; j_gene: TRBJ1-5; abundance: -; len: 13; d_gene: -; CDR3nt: TGCGCCAGCAGTAGTCAGGGAAATCAGCCCCAGCATTTT; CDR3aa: CASSSQGNQPQHF
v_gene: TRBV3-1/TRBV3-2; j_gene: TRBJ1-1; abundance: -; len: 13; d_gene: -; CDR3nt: TGTGCCAGCAGCCAAGAGAGGGGAGGGGAAGCTTTCTTT; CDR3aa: CASSQERGGEAFF
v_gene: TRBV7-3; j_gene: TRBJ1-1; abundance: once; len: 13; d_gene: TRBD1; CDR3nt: TGTGCCAGCAGAAGCACCCGGGACAGTGAAGCTTTCTTT; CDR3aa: CASRSTRDSEAFF
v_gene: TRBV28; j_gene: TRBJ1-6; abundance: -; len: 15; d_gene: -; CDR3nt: TGTGCCAGCAGTTTAGGGCAGGGAGGAAATTCACCCCTCCACTTT; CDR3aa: CASSLGQGGNSPLHF
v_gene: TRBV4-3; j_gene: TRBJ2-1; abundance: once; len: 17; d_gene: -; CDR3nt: TGCGCCAGCAGCCAAGAGGACAGAGCTCTAAGCGGGGATGAGCAGTTCTTC; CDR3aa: CASSQEDRALSGDEQFF
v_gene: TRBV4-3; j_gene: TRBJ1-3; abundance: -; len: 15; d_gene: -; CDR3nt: TGCGCCAGCAGCCAAGATAAAATCTCTGGAAACACCATATATTTT; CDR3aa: CASSQDKISGNTIYF
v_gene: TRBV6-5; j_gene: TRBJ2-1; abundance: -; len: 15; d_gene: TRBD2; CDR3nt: TGTGCCAGCACTTCGTCTAGCGGGATGTACAATGAGCAGTTCTTC; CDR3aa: CASTSSSGMYNEQFF
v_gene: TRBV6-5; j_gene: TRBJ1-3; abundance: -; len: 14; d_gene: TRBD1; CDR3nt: TGTGCCAGCAGGCCCGACAGGGCTGGAAACACCATATATTTT; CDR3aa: CASRPDRAGNTIYF
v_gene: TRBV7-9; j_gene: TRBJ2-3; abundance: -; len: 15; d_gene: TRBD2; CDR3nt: TGTGCCAGCAGCTTAGGCGGGAGCCCCACAGATACGCAGTATTTT; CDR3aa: CASSLGGSPTDTQYF
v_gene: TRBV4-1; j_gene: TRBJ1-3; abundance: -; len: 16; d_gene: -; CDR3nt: TGCGCCAGCAGCCAAGCCCTGGGGAGTTCTGGAAACACCATATATTTT; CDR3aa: CASSQALGSSGNTIYF
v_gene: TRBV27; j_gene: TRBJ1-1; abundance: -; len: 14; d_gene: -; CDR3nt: TGTGCCAGTCGTCAAACAGGGAGGAACACTGAAGCTTTCTTT; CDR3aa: CASRQTGRNTEAFF
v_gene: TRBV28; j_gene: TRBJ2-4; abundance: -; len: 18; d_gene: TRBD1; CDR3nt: TGTGCCAGCACATTCTCCGGGACAGCAATTAGAGCCAAAAACATTCAGTACTTC; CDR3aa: CASTFSGTAIRAKNIQYF
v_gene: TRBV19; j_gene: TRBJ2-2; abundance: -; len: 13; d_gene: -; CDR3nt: TGTGCCAGTAGTTCAGGGTTCGCCGGGGAGCTGTTTTTT; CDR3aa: CASSSGFAGELFF
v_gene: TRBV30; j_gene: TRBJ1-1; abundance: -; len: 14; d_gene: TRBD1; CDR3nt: TGTGCCTGGAGTGTAGGGCAGGGGGACACTGAAGCTTTCTTT; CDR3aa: CAWSVGQGDTEAFF